This T cell receptor (beta chain) came from a study of CD8 T cells in Susac syndrome (dated by TCRdb to the late 2010s). The study in broad terms: Repertoire sequencing was used to test whether CD8+ T cell activation and differentiation in Susac syndrome was antigen driven.

RNA was extracted using the RNeasy kit, and roughly 0.45 to 1 microgram was reverse transcribed with random hexamers. TCR beta CDR3 regions were amplified with the immunoSEQ multiplex PCR assay covering 54 Vbeta and 13 Jbeta segments. Bias from PCR amplification was corrected by using a synthetic template baseline for primer optimization and for computational correction. The study's processing was this. Reads were assigned to V, D and J genes according to IMGT and analyzed in immunoSEQ Analyzer, with only productive sequences retained. Clonality was computed as one minus Shannon entropy normalized by log2 of the number of productive unique sequences. For each patient and control, public and private clones were evaluated within the 100 most prevalent clones. Susac-specific clones were defined as absent from healthy and MS cohorts, 850 to 1,300 published viral clones and other ImmuneACCESS disease sequences. In TCRdb, the public reads were trimmed at Q25 with fastp and aligned with MiXCR, with productive beta chains retained. Entries that share a CDR3 protein sequence are merged under the most common genes and DNA. TCRdb, not the original authors, processed these V and J calls. This sample has more than 85,000 distinct CDR3 sequences in its table, and roughly 95% of those were observed once. The ten biggest clones cover roughly 0.099% of the sample.

Notes on this clonotype: What this receptor recognizes is not known. No base qualities exist here, and no much larger clone lies one base off it.

Peripheral blood CD8+ and CD4+ T cells from healthy donors, Susac syndrome patients and multiple sclerosis patients were profiled by high-throughput TCR beta sequencing. The healthy donors served as controls matched for age and sex. Bulk CD8+ and CD4+ T cells were purified magnetically by negative isolation, whereas CD8+ TEMRA cells were enriched by FACS. Blood was collected in EDTA tubes and processed within 24 hours, with PBMCs isolated through density gradient centrifugation. PBMCs intended for TCR sequencing were frozen in liquid nitrogen and were later thawed in a 37 degrees C water bath. The sorted or isolated CD4+, CD8+ and CD8+ TEMRA cells had a purity of 90% or higher. The CDR3 goes from the cysteine to the phenylalanine over 13 residues. Only the CDR3 DNA is retained, 39 bases long and in frame from the first base. V loses 5 bases, J loses 1 base, and the germline ends lie 8 bases apart. CDR1 is given as SGHTA and CDR2 as FQGNSA, both from the germline V gene.

The paper as a whole reports these results and caveats: The study acknowledged that relatively few individuals were included in the TCR sequencing and HLA analysis.

Recombination linked TRBV7-2 to TRBJ2-5, with the D gene not confidently named. Sequencing was performed on CD4+ T cells from PBMCs. The origin of this receptor is a human donor in good health. The CDR3 corresponds to CASSPAPQETQYF. The nucleotide sequence reads as follows: TGTGCCAGCAGCCCTGCCCCCCAAGAGACCCAGTACTTC. The entire variable domain, with the stretches around the CDR3 drawn from the reference TRBV7-2 and TRBJ2-5 proteins, is GAGVSQSPSNKVTEKGKDVELRCDPISGHTALYWYRQSLGQGLEFLIYFQGNSAPDKSGLPSDRFSAERTGGSVSTLTIQRTQQEDSAVYLCASSPAPQETQYFGPGTRLLVL.